The clone carrying this T cell receptor beta chain is termed medium-sized. TCRdb called the 5' RACE reads again in MiXCR, with one record for every CDR3 protein. Here the sample spans 35,000 to 50,000 distinct CDR3 sequences, approximately 9.6% being singletons. This sample was included in a study of T-cell memory formation after mild COVID-19. Per germline, CDR1 SGHNT and CDR2 YYREEE (reference sequence). The V and J ends lost 0 bases and 2 bases respectively, with 5 bases between them. The CDR3 spans 13 residues. The sequenced material came from PBMCs or a T cell subset sorted from them (not recorded which). The chain combines TRBV5-4 with TRBJ1-2; D unresolved. The sequence was collected from an adult woman who had mild COVID-19 (a few samples of this study predate the infection). Cell type and time point are not known. The CDR3 coding sequence is TGTGCCAGCAGCTTGGCGAAGAACTATGGCTACACCTTC. It specifies CASSLAKNYGYTF.